Listed below are T cell receptor beta chains from one sample, sequenced in a study of control samples from healthy donors and cancer patients. Data came from immunoSEQ multiplex PCR; TCRdb stores just in-frame clones and leaves some out. Of approximately 100,000 clones in the sample, around 90% were seen once. Sequencing was performed on blood. The receptors were sampled from a man in his thirties or forties in good health. CDR3s include the opening cysteine and the closing phenylalanine or tryptophan. D genes are given only for firm matches. Size is omitted from some rows. Given values are once, few, many or a class for expanded clones.

D gene,V gene,clone size,J gene,CDR3 protein,CDR3 DNA
NA,TRBV24-1,NA,TRBJ2-3,CATSGRMPYTDTQYF,TGTGCCACCAGTGGCAGGATGCCCTACACAGATACGCAGTATTTT
NA,TRBV30,NA,TRBJ1-2,CAWSVSGIANYGYTF,TGTGCCTGGAGTGTCTCGGGAATAGCTAACTATGGCTACACCTTC
NA,TRBV5-1,NA,TRBJ2-2,CASSLRDANTGELFF,TGCGCCAGCAGCTTGCGGGACGCGAACACCGGGGAGCTGTTTTTT
NA,TRBV7-9,NA,TRBJ1-1,CASSIGGAQDVGTEAFF,TGTGCCAGCAGCATCGGTGGGGCACAGGACGTGGGCACTGAAGCTTTCTTT
TRBD1,TRBV5-1,NA,TRBJ2-1,CASSSGGQGIYNEQFF,TGCGCCAGCAGCTCCGGGGGACAGGGGATATACAATGAGCAGTTCTTC
TRBD2,TRBV29-1,NA,TRBJ2-3,CSVEQSGRPDTQYF,TGCAGCGTGGAGCAGAGCGGGAGGCCGGATACGCAGTATTTT
TRBD1,TRBV5-4,NA,TRBJ1-2,CASSLAGGYGYTF,TGTGCCAGCAGCTTGGCAGGGGGCTATGGCTACACCTTC
NA,TRBV7-6,NA,TRBJ1-1,CASSLSGQGDSLGTEAFF,TGTGCCAGCAGCTTATCGGGGCAGGGCGACAGTTTAGGCACTGAAGCTTTCTTT
NA,TRBV3-1/TRBV3-2,NA,TRBJ1-1,CASSQERWATEAFF,TGTGCCAGCAGCCAAGAAAGGTGGGCCACTGAAGCTTTCTTT
TRBD2,TRBV14,NA,TRBJ2-1,CASGLGTNSYNEQFF,TGTGCCAGCGGACTGGGGACTAACTCCTACAATGAGCAGTTCTTC
NA,TRBV19,NA,TRBJ2-7,CASSISGYEQYF,TGTGCCAGTAGTATATCCGGCTACGAGCAGTACTTC
TRBD1,TRBV27,few,TRBJ2-7,CASRLTGTDKYEQYF,TGTGCCAGCAGACTAACCGGGACAGATAAATACGAGCAGTACTTC
NA,TRBV9,NA,TRBJ1-6,CASSVSEGSPLHF,TGTGCCAGCAGCGTATCTGAGGGGTCACCCCTCCACTTT
NA,TRBV19,NA,TRBJ1-4,CASSILNSATNEKLFF,TGTGCCAGTAGTATCTTAAACTCGGCAACTAATGAAAAACTGTTTTTT
TRBD1,TRBV2,NA,TRBJ2-5,CASRDRDSEQETQYF,TGTGCCAGCAGGGACAGGGACAGTGAACAAGAGACCCAGTACTTC
NA,TRBV5-1,once,TRBJ1-4,CASCPDAAMEKLFF,TGCGCCAGCTGCCCTGACGCCGCGATGGAAAAACTGTTTTTT
NA,TRBV5-4,few,TRBJ2-6,CASSFDSSGANVLTF,TGTGCCAGCAGCTTTGATTCCTCTGGGGCCAACGTCCTGACTTTC
NA,TRBV15,NA,TRBJ2-3,CATSRYKDTGTDTQYF,TGTGCCACCAGCAGATACAAAGACACGGGCACAGATACGCAGTATTTT
TRBD1,TRBV11-3,NA,TRBJ2-7,CASSSSGTGADEQYF,TGTGCCAGCAGCTCGTCCGGGACAGGGGCTGACGAGCAGTACTTC
NA,TRBV18,NA,TRBJ2-2,CASSPGRGANTGELFF,TGTGCCAGCTCACCAGGACGGGGCGCGAACACCGGGGAGCTGTTTTTT
NA,TRBV15,NA,TRBJ2-5,CATSRGGTQETQYF,TGTGCCACCAGCAGAGGGGGGACACAAGAGACCCAGTACTTC
NA,TRBV7-9,NA,TRBJ2-7,CASSLAGTQGDEQYF,TGTGCCAGCAGCTTAGCGGGGACCCAGGGTGACGAGCAGTACTTC
NA,TRBV6-6,NA,TRBJ1-1,CASRQRDKNTEAFF,TGTGCCAGCAGACAACGGGACAAGAACACTGAAGCTTTCTTT
NA,TRBV10-1,NA,TRBJ1-5,CASQEGDNQPQHF,TGCGCCAGCCAGGAGGGAGACAATCAGCCCCAGCATTTT
TRBD1,TRBV19,NA,TRBJ1-1,CASSTTGTGLVKAEAFF,TGTGCCAGTAGTACCACCGGGACAGGGTTAGTTAAGGCTGAAGCTTTCTTT
NA,TRBV28,NA,TRBJ2-1,CASSSRVSGEQFF,TGTGCCAGTAGTTCTCGGGTCTCAGGTGAGCAGTTCTTC
NA,TRBV14,NA,TRBJ2-7,CASSPWGGRSYEQYF,TGTGCCAGCAGCCCGTGGGGGGGGCGCTCCTACGAGCAGTACTTC
NA,TRBV19,NA,TRBJ1-6,CASSIRAEGSFSPLHF,TGTGCCAGTAGTATAAGGGCAGAGGGGTCCTTTTCACCCCTCCACTTT
NA,TRBV4-2,NA,TRBJ2-1,CASSQGLPYNEQFF,TGTGCCAGCAGCCAAGGGCTTCCTTACAATGAGCAGTTCTTC
NA,TRBV5-6,NA,TRBJ2-1,CASRLTGTDEQFF,TGTGCCAGCAGACTCACAGGGACTGATGAGCAGTTCTTC
TRBD2,TRBV15,NA,TRBJ2-3,CATSRALAGEGPDTQYF,TGTGCCACCAGCAGAGCCCTAGCGGGAGAAGGCCCAGATACGCAGTATTTT
NA,TRBV12-3/TRBV12-4,NA,TRBJ2-2,CASSLGSPGELFF,TGTGCCAGCAGTTTAGGGTCCCCCGGGGAGCTGTTTTTT
NA,TRBV7-3,NA,TRBJ2-2,CASSPKRESGELFF,TGTGCCAGCAGCCCGAAAAGGGAGTCCGGGGAGCTGTTTTTT
NA,TRBV7-3,NA,TRBJ2-1,CASSYDRGDEQFF,TGTGCCAGCAGTTACGATCGGGGAGATGAGCAGTTCTTC
NA,TRBV5-4,NA,TRBJ2-5,CASSHGPRGDIETQYF,TGTGCCAGCAGCCACGGGCCACGGGGCGATATAGAGACCCAGTACTTC
NA,TRBV19,NA,TRBJ2-7,CASSIDLVRYEQYF,TGTGCCAGTAGTATAGATCTGGTGAGATACGAGCAGTACTTC
TRBD1,TRBV24-1,NA,TRBJ2-2,CATSPTGAPGELFF,TGTGCCACCAGTCCTACAGGGGCCCCCGGGGAGCTGTTTTTT
TRBD1,TRBV30,NA,TRBJ2-5,CAWSPMKGAGETQYF,TGTGCCTGGAGTCCTATGAAGGGGGCCGGGGAGACCCAGTACTTC
TRBD1,TRBV27,NA,TRBJ2-5,CASSRWGQRGVGETQYF,TGTGCCAGCAGTCGGTGGGGACAGCGTGGGGTGGGGGAGACCCAGTACTTC
TRBD1,TRBV9,once,TRBJ1-1,CASSVDRDMNTEAFF,TGTGCCAGCAGCGTGGACAGGGACATGAACACTGAAGCTTTCTTT
TRBD2,TRBV2,NA,TRBJ2-1,CASSPRTSVNIEQFF,TGTGCCAGCAGTCCTAGGACTAGCGTCAATATTGAGCAGTTCTTC